Shown below are 10 T cell receptor beta chains from a single sample sequenced in a study of neurological immune-mediated disorders (dated by TCRdb to between 2018 and 2020). Library generation was performed with 5' RACE. For sequencing, an Illumina HiSeq 2500 was employed. The public reads were reprocessed in TCRdb via fastp at Q25 and MiXCR, keeping in-frame beta chains. Each CDR3 protein gets just one entry, which takes the most common genes and DNA from the rows behind it. This sample has tens of thousands of distinct CDR3 sequences in its table, and 10% of those were observed once. Approximately 5% of the sample goes to the ten largest clones. Sequenced material: PBMCs. The receptors shown here come from a man in his sixties or seventies with HTLV-1-associated myelopathy (HAM/TSP).

This clonotype occurred many times. The genes are TRBV14 and TRBJ1-5; D remains ambiguous. From germline, CDR1 is SGHDN and CDR2 FVKESK. Trimming stripped 0 bases from V and 7 bases from J, with 7 bases between. CDR3 length: 13 residues. The CDR3 reads CASSQDLGQPQHF. The CDR3 DNA sequence: TGTGCCAGCAGCCAAGATTTGGGGCAGCCCCAGCATTTT.

This clonotype was picked up many times. The chain is built from TRBV7-2 and TRBJ2-3, with a weak D call TRBD2 (5 bases). Germline assignment: CDR1 SGHTA and CDR2 FQGNSA. CDR3 length equals 15 residues. V was pared by 3 bases and J by 4 bases, with 14 bases between. This CDR3 is CASSLRGSIADTQYF. In nucleotides, the CDR3 is TGTGCCAGCAGCTTGCGAGGGAGTATTGCAGATACGCAGTATTTT. Combining the CDR3 with reference TRBV7-2 and TRBJ2-3 gives the whole variable domain GAGVSQSPSNKVTEKGKDVELRCDPISGHTALYWYRQSLGQGLEFLIYFQGNSAPDKSGLPSDRFSAERTGGSVSTLTIQRTQQEDSAVYLCASSLRGSIADTQYFGPGTRLTVL.

J is TRBJ1-6 and V is TRBV28; TRBD1 agrees at 8 bases. The V segment lost 4 bases and the J segment 7 bases; nucleotides outside the gene matches: 6. Germline loops: CDR1 MDHEN, CDR2 SYDVKM. This CDR3 is built from 15 residues. CDR3 sequence: CASSSSTGENSPLHF. For the CDR3, the DNA is TGTGCCAGCAGTTCCTCGACAGGGGAAAATTCACCCCTCCACTTT.

This clonotype rates as medium-sized. CDR3 bases: TGCAGCGTTGACTTCGCCACAGGGACGCGCTACGAGCAGTACTTC. This sequence encodes CSVDFATGTRYEQYF. The J gene is TRBJ2-7, the V gene TRBV29-1; D might be TRBD1 (6 bases). The germline V gene has CDR1 SQVTM and CDR2 ANQGSEA. Trimming stripped 3 bases from V and 3 bases from J, with 18 bases between. The CDR3 spans 15 residues.

This clonotype was detected ten times or more. The chain uses TRBV7-8 and TRBJ2-2; no reliable D call. CDR1 is SGHVS, CDR2 FQNEAQ, per germline. V was trimmed by 0 bases and J by 5 bases, leaving 16 bases between them. The CDR3 length is 17 residues. CDR3 nucleotide sequence: TGTGCCAGCAGCTTAGCGCCAGTAGCAGCATGGACCGGGGAGCTGTTTTTT. Residues: CASSLAPVAAWTGELFF.

This clonotype was recorded many times. The genes are TRBV5-1 and TRBJ2-1; D may be TRBD1 (6 bases). Trimming took 6 bases from V and 2 from J, leaving 18 bases between them. This CDR3 has 16 residues. The germline V gene encodes CDR1 SGHRS and CDR2 YFSETQ. Written as DNA, the CDR3 is TGCGCCAGCATTCAGGGGTCCCCAAATGCCTACAATGAGCAGTTCTTC. Translation: CASIQGSPNAYNEQFF.

In this sample, this clonotype is medium-sized. The chain couples TRBV12-3 or TRBV12-4 to TRBJ1-5; D is possibly TRBD1 (5 bases). The CDR3 runs 15 residues. Trimming removed 4 bases at V and 4 bases at J, with 14 bases between. CDR3 nucleotide sequence: TGTGCCAGCAGTTCGGTCCAGGGTCGTAATCAGCCCCAGCATTTT. This codes for CASSSVQGRNQPQHF.

In its sample, this clonotype was seen many times. The rearrangement joins TRBV15 to TRBJ1-5; no firm D call. The CDR3 covers 13 residues. Germline V gene data show CDR1 as LNHNV and CDR2 as YYDKDF (reference sequence). With 0 bases removed from V and 7 bases from J, the gap between germline ends came to 7 bases. The DNA for the CDR3 is TGTGCCACCAGCAGAGATCGAGGACAGCCCCAGCATTTT. Translation: CATSRDRGQPQHF.

This clonotype appeared many times. The rearrangement joins TRBV7-9 to TRBJ2-3, with D maybe TRBD1 (6 bases). The V end lost 5 bases, the J end lost 6 bases, and 9 bases lay between the germline ends. The CDR3 totals 12 residues. The germline V gene encodes CDR1 SEHNR and CDR2 FQNEAQ (reference sequence). The CDR3 DNA sequence: TGTGCCAGCAGCCGGGACACCGATACGCAGTATTTT. Its translation: CASSRDTDTQYF.

This clonotype came up many times. This sequence joins TRBV6-5 and TRBJ2-4; D possibly corresponds to TRBD1 (5 bases). Trimming took 0 bases from V and 2 from J, leaving 23 bases between them. CDR1 MNHEY and CDR2 SVGAGI come from the germline V gene. The CDR3 contains 20 residues. The CDR3: CASSYSTEPAPFYPKNIQYF. CDR3 nucleotides: TGTGCCAGCAGTTACTCGACAGAGCCCGCCCCATTCTACCCCAAAAACATTCAGTACTTC.